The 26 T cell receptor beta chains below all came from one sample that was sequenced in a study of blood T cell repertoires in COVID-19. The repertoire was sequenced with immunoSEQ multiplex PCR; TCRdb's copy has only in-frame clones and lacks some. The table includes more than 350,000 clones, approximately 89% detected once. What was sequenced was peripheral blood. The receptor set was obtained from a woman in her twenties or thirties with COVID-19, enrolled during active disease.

The CDR3 sequence: CASSGLGSSSYEQYF. Written as DNA, the CDR3 is TGTGCCAGCAGTGGTCTGGGGAGCAGCTCCTACGAGCAGTACTTC. J is TRBJ2-7 and V is TRBV27, with D perhaps matching TRBD2 (5 bases). Germline values: CDR1 MNHEY, CDR2 SMNVEV (reference sequence). This CDR3 spans 15 amino acids. V gave up 5 bases and J gave up 0 bases, with 14 bases separating them.

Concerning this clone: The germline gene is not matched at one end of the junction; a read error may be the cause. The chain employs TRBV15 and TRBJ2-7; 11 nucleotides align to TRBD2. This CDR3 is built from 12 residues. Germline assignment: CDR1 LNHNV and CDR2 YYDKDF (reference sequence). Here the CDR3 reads CATSRDGLAGNF. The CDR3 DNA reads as TGTGCCACCAGCAGAGATGGACTAGCGGGCAACTTC.

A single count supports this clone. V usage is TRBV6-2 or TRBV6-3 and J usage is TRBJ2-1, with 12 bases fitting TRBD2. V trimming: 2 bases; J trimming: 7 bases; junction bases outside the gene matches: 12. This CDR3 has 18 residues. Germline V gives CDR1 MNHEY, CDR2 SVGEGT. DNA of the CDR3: TGTGCCAGCAGTTACACGCTAGCTAGCGGGAGGGCCGTAAATGAGCAGTTCTTC. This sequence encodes CASSYTLASGRAVNEQFF.

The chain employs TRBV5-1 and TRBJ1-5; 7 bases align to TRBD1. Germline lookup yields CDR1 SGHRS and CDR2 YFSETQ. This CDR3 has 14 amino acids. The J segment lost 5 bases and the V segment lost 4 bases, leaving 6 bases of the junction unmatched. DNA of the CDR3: TGCGCCAGCAGCCCGACAGGGCTCGATCAGCCCCAGCATTTT. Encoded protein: CASSPTGLDQPQHF.

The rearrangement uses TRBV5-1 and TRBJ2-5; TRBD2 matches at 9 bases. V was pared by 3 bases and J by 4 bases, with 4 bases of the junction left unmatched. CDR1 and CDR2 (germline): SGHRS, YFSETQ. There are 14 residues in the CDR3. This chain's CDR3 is CASSSGLALETQYF. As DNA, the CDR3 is TGCGCCAGCAGCTCGGGACTAGCACTAGAGACCCAGTACTTC. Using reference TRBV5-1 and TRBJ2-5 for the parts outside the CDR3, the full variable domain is KAGVTQTPRYLIKTRGQQVTLSCSPISGHRSVSWYQQTPGQGLQFLFEYFSETQRNKGNFPGRFSGRQFSNSRSEMNVSTLELGDSALYLCASSSGLALETQYFGPGTRLLVL.

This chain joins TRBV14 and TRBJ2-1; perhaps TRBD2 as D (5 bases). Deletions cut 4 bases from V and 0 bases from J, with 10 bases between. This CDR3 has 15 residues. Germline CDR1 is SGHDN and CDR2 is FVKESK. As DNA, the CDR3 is TGTGCCAGCAGCCTCCGGACTGGCTCCTACAATGAGCAGTTCTTC. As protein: CASSLRTGSYNEQFF.

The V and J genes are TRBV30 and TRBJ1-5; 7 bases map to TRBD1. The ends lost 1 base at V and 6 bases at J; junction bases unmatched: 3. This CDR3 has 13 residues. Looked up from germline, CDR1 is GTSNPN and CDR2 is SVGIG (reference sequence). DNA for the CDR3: TGTGCCTGGAGTGGACAGGGAGTTCAGCCCCAGCATTTT. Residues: CAWSGQGVQPQHF.

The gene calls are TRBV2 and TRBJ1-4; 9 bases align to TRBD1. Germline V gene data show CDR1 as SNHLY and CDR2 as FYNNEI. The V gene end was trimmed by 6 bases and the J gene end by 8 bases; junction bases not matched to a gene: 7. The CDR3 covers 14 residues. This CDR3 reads CASRGQGIREKLFF. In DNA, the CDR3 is TGTGCCAGCAGGGGACAGGGAATAAGAGAAAAACTGTTTTTT.

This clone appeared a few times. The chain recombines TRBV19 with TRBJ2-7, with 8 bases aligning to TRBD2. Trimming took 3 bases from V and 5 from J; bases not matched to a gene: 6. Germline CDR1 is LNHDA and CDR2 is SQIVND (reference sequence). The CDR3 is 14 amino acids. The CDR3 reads CASSIGAGVHEQYF. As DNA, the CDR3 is TGTGCCAGTAGTATCGGAGCGGGAGTGCACGAGCAGTACTTC.

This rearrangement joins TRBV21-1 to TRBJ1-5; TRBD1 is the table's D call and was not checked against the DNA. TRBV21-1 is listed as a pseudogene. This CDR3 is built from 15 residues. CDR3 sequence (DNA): TGTGCCAGCAGCCTTTTTTGGGCAGGTAATCAGCCCCAGCATTTT. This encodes CASSLFWAGNQPQHF.

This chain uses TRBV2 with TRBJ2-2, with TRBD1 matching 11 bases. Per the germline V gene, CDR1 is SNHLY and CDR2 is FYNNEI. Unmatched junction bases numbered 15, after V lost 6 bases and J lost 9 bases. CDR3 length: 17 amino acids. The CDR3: CASRVTPGQGDHRELFF. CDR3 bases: TGTGCCAGCAGGGTAACCCCGGGACAGGGGGACCACCGGGAGCTGTTTTTT.

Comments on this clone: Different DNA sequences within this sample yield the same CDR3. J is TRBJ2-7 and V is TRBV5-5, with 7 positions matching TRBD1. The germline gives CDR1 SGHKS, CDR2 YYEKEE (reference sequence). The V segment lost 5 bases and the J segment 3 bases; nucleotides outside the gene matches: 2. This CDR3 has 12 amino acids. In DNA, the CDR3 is TGTGCCAGCAGTCCAGGGGGCTACGAGCAGTACTTC. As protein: CASSPGGYEQYF. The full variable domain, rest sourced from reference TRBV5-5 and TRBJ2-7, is DAGVTQSPTHLIKTRGQQVTLRCSPISGHKSVSWYQQVLGQGPQFIFQYYEKEERGRGNFPDRFSARQFPNYSSELNVNALLLGDSALYLCASSPGGYEQYFGPGTRLTVT.

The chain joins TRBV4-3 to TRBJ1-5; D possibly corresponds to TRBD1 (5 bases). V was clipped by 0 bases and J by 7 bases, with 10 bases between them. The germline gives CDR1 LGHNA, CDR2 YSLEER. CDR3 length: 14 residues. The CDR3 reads CASSQDRRGQPQHF. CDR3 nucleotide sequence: TGCGCCAGCAGCCAAGATCGGAGGGGACAGCCCCAGCATTTT.

CDR3 in amino acids: CASSLVQGVQPQHF. The CDR3 DNA reads TGTGCCAGCAGCTTGGTACAGGGGGTTCAGCCCCAGCATTTT. J is TRBJ1-5 and V is TRBV5-5, with 8 bases lining up with TRBD1. Trimming took 0 bases from V and 6 from J; bases not matched to a gene: 2. In germline, CDR1 is SGHKS, CDR2 YYEKEE (reference sequence). The CDR3 loop spans 14 amino acids.

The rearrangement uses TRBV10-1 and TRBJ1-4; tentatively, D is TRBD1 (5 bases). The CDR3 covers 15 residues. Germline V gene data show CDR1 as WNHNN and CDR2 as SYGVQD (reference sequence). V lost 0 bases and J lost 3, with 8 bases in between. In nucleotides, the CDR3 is TGCGCCAGCAGTGAGTCTGGAGGGGCTAATGAAAAACTGTTTTTT. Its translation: CASSESGGANEKLFF.

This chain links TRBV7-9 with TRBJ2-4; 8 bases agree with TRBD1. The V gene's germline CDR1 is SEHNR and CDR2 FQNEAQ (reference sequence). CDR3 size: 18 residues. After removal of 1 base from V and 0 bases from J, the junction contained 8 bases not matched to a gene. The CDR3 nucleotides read TGTGCCAGCAGCTTAGGGGACAGGTCGATCCTAGCCAAAAACATTCAGTACTTC. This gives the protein CASSLGDRSILAKNIQYF.

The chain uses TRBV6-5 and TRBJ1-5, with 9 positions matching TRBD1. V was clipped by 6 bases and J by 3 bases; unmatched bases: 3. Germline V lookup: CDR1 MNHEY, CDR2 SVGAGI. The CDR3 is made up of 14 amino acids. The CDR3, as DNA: TGTGCCAGCAGCGGGACAGGGTTCAATCAGCCCCAGCATTTT. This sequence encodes CASSGTGFNQPQHF.

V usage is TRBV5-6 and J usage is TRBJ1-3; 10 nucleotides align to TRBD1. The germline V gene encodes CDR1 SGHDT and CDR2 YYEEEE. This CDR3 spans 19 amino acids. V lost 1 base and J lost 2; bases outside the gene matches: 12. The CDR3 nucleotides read TGTGCCAGCAGCTTGTACGGGACAGGGGCCCTAATCCCTGGAAACACCATATATTTT. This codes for CASSLYGTGALIPGNTIYF.

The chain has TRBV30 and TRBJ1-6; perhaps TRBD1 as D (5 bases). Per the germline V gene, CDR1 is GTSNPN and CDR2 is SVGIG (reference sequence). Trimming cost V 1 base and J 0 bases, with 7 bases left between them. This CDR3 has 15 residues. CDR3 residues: CAWSEGASYNSPLHF. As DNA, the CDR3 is TGTGCCTGGAGTGAAGGGGCCTCCTATAATTCACCCCTCCACTTT. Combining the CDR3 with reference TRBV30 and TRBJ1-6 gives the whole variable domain SQTIHQWPATLVQPVGSPLSLECTVEGTSNPNLYWYRQAAGRGLQLLFYSVGIGQISSEVPQNLSASRPQDRQFILSSKKLLLSDSGFYLCAWSEGASYNSPLHFGNGTRLTVT.

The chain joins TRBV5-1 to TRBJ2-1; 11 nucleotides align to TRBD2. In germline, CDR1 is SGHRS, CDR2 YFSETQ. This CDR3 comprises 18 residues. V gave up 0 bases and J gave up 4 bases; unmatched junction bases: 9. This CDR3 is CASSLGVAGGPSYNEQFF. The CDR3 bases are TGCGCCAGCAGCTTGGGAGTAGCGGGAGGGCCAAGTTACAATGAGCAGTTCTTC.

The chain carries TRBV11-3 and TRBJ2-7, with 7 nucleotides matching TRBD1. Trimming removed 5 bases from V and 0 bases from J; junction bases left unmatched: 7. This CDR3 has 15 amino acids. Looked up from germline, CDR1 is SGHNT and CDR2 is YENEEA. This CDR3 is CASSPGGTASYEQYF. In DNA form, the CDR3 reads TGTGCCAGCAGCCCTGGTGGGACAGCCTCCTACGAGCAGTACTTC.

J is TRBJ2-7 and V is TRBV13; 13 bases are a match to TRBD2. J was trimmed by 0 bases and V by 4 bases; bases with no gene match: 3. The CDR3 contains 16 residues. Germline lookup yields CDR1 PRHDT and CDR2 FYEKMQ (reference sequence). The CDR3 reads CASSWGLAGHSYEQYF. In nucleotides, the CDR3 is TGTGCCAGCAGCTGGGGACTAGCGGGACACTCCTACGAGCAGTACTTC.

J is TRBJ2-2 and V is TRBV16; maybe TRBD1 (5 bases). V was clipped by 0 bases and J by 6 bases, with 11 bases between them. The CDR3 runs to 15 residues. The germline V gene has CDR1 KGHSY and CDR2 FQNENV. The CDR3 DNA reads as TGTGCCAGCAGCCAATCCCCAGGGTCCGCCGGGGAGCTGTTTTTT. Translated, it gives CASSQSPGSAGELFF. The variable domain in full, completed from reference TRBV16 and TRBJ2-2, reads GEEVAQTPKHLVRGEGQKAKLYCAPIKGHSYVFWYQQVLKNEFKFLISFQNENVFDETGMPKERFSAKCLPNSPCSLEIQATKLEDSAVYFCASSQSPGSAGELFFGEGSRLTVL.

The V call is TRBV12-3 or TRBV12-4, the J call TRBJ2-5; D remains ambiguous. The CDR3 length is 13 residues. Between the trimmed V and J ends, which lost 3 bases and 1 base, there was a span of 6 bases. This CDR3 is CASSFIGQETQYF. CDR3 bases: TGTGCCAGCAGTTTTATCGGCCAAGAGACCCAGTACTTC.

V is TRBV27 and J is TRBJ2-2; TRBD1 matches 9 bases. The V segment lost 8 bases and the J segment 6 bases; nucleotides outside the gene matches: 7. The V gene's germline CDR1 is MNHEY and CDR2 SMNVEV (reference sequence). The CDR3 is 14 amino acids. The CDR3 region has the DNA TGTGCCAGCGGGGACAGGGCATTGGCCGGGGAGCTGTTTTTT. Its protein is CASGDRALAGELFF.

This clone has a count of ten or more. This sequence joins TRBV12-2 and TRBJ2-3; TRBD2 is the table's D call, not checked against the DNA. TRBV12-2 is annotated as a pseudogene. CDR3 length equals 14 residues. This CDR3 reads CASRLLAGTDTQYF. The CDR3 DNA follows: TGTGCAAGTCGCTTACTAGCGGGCACAGATACGCAGTATTTT.